Each of the 20 T cell receptor beta chains below was sequenced from the same sample in a study of post-analysis software for immune sequencing data. Study-wide results and caveats: Patients carried 5 or 6 TRBV segments more frequently than controls did, and TRBV5-6, TRBV5-1 and TRBV20-1 were among them.

TCR beta cDNA libraries had unique molecular identifiers. TCRdb independently ran MiXCR on the PCR reads; one entry per CDR3 protein. The sample comprises hundreds of thousands of distinct CDR3 sequences, 40% to 50% of which are singletons, and roughly 1.8% rests with the top ten. Their target antigens are unknown. Sequencing was done on a sample of blood. All receptors come from a girl aged 5-17 years with multiple sclerosis.

The chain joins TRBV12-3 or TRBV12-4 to TRBJ2-1; D is perhaps TRBD1 or TRBD2 (8 bases each). CDR3 length: 15 residues. The germline V and J ends were trimmed by 3 bases and 6 bases, with 15 bases remaining between them. CDR3 protein: CASSFDRGLVNEQFF. Here the CDR3 DNA reads TGTGCCAGCAGTTTCGACAGGGGACTAGTCAATGAGCAGTTCTTC.

The J gene is TRBJ1-5, the V gene TRBV7-8, with a weak D call TRBD1 (6 bases). The germline V gene has CDR1 SGHVS and CDR2 FQNEAQ. V was pared by 6 bases and J by 7 bases, with 22 bases between. The CDR3 spans 16 residues. This chain's CDR3 is CASSPTWGQTLQPQHF. The CDR3 nucleotides read TGTGCCAGCAGTCCCACGTGGGGGCAGACATTACAGCCCCAGCATTTT.

About this clonotype itself: A read error may account for a junction end that differs from germline. The J gene is TRBJ1-5, the V gene TRBV12-3 or TRBV12-4; 9 positions agree with TRBD1. The CDR3 has 16 amino acids. This chain's CDR3 is CASSLAPGQGNLPQHF. The CDR3 bases are TGTGCCAGCAGTCTAGCTCCGGGACAGGGCAATCTGCCCCAGCATTTT.

The J gene is TRBJ2-1, the V gene TRBV11-3; D unresolved. V dropped 5 bases and J dropped 1 base, with 15 bases sitting between them. The CDR3 runs to 16 residues. The germline gives CDR1 SGHNT, CDR2 YENEEA. CDR3 region: CASSPFASPSYNEQFF. The CDR3 DNA sequence: TGTGCCAGCAGCCCCTTTGCGAGTCCATCCTACAATGAGCAGTTCTTC.

The table lists this clonotype with a few counts. The rearrangement uses TRBV4-1 and TRBJ2-3; 7 bases align to TRBD2. J lost 2 bases, V lost 1 base, and 9 bases had no gene match. The CDR3 sequence is 17 residues long. CDR1 and CDR2 (germline): MGHRA, YSYEKL. In DNA form, the CDR3 reads TGCGCCAGCAGCCAAGGACTTCGGGGGGAGCACACAGATACGCAGTATTTT. Translated, it gives CASSQGLRGEHTDTQYF.

This rearrangement joins TRBV5-1 to TRBJ1-2; TRBD1 is a possible D gene (6 bases). CDR1 is SGHRS and CDR2 is YFSETQ in the germline V gene. With 4 bases removed from V and 6 bases from J, the gap between germline ends came to 16 bases. There are 14 residues in the CDR3. The CDR3 region has the DNA TGCGCCAGCAGCAGAACCGGGACACCAAATGGCTACACCTTC. It specifies CASSRTGTPNGYTF. The entire variable domain, with the rest obtained from reference TRBV5-1 and TRBJ1-2, is as follows: KAGVTQTPRYLIKTRGQQVTLSCSPISGHRSVSWYQQTPGQGLQFLFEYFSETQRNKGNFPGRFSGRQFSNSRSEMNVSTLELGDSALYLCASSRTGTPNGYTFGSGTRLTVV.

The V call is TRBV27, the J call TRBJ2-1; tentatively, D is TRBD1 (6 bases). Trimming removed 5 bases at V and 10 bases at J, with 15 bases between. The CDR3 contains 13 residues. The germline CDR1 and CDR2 sequences are MNHEY and SMNVEV (reference sequence). The CDR3 DNA reads TGTGCCAGCAGTATGACAGGTTTCGGAGAGCAGTTCTTC. This gives the protein CASSMTGFGEQFF.

The chain combines TRBV20-1 with TRBJ2-7; D is perhaps TRBD1 or TRBD2 (5 bases each). The V gene's germline CDR1 is DFQATT and CDR2 SNEGSKA (reference sequence). The CDR3 length is 17 residues. The V and J ends lost 2 bases and 7 bases respectively, with 27 bases between them. This CDR3 is CSARLPGRRVLYNEQYF. The CDR3 DNA follows: TGCAGTGCTAGACTACCGGGGCGGCGGGTCCTCTACAATGAGCAGTACTTC.

This clonotype was observed once. The rearrangement links TRBV7-2 to TRBJ1-1; D is unresolved. Per germline, CDR1 SGHTA and CDR2 FQGNSA. Trimming stripped 2 bases from V and 0 bases from J, with 7 bases between. This CDR3 has 14 residues. CDR3 DNA sequence: TGTGCCAGCAGCTTAAATGCTATGAACACTGAAGCTTTCTTT. This sequence encodes CASSLNAMNTEAFF. The full variable domain, completed using reference TRBV7-2 and TRBJ1-1, is GAGVSQSPSNKVTEKGKDVELRCDPISGHTALYWYRQSLGQGLEFLIYFQGNSAPDKSGLPSDRFSAERTGGSVSTLTIQRTQQEDSAVYLCASSLNAMNTEAFFGQGTRLTVV.

Remarks on this clonotype: A junction boundary mismatches the germline segment, possibly from a read error. The rearrangement joins TRBV7-9 to TRBJ1-6; D is possibly TRBD1 (5 bases). Germline V gene data show CDR1 as SEHNR and CDR2 as FQNEAQ (reference sequence). This CDR3 spans 12 amino acids. The CDR3, as DNA: TGTGCCAGCGGGGGAGGGGATTCACCCCCCCACTTT. It codes for CASGGGDSPPHF.

V is TRBV29-1 and J is TRBJ2-7; 11 bases align to TRBD2. V shed 4 bases and J 3 bases; nucleotides not matched to a gene: 5. Germline CDR1 reads SQVTM; CDR2 reads ANQGSEA. This CDR3 region has 14 residues. The CDR3 region has the DNA TGCAGCGTTGGAGCGACTAGCGGGAACTACGAGCAGTACTTC. Protein sequence: CSVGATSGNYEQYF.

In this sample, this clonotype turned up a few times. The rearrangement links TRBV6-6 to TRBJ1-5, with D hard to call. The CDR3 sequence is 15 residues long. Germline values: CDR1 MNHNY, CDR2 SVGAGI (reference sequence). V lost 0 bases, J lost 2 bases, and 8 bases lay in between. The CDR3 loop reads CASSYSTAGNQPQHF. In DNA form, the CDR3 reads TGTGCCAGCAGTTACTCTACGGCCGGCAATCAGCCCCAGCATTTT.

V gene TRBV7-2 combines with J gene TRBJ2-7; D call uncertain. V lost 5 bases and J 0 bases, leaving 11 bases between the germline ends. CDR1 and CDR2 from the germline V gene are SGHTA and FQGNSA. The CDR3 has 14 amino acids. The CDR3 region has the DNA TGTGCCAGCAGCGGTAGACTCTACTCCTACGAGCAGTACTTC. Encoded protein: CASSGRLYSYEQYF. Complete variable domain (other parts from reference TRBV7-2 and TRBJ2-7): GAGVSQSPSNKVTEKGKDVELRCDPISGHTALYWYRQSLGQGLEFLIYFQGNSAPDKSGLPSDRFSAERTGGSVSTLTIQRTQQEDSAVYLCASSGRLYSYEQYFGPGTRLTVT.

The chain recombines TRBV12-3 or TRBV12-4 with TRBJ2-5; TRBD2 matches at 10 bases. The end of the DNA fits TRBJ2-7 better, so the J call may be wrong. The CDR3 sequence is 15 residues long. CDR3 bases: TGTGCCAGCAGTATAAATAGCGGGAGGCTGAACGAGCAGTACTTC. As protein: CASSINSGRLNEQYF.

The chain links TRBV2 to TRBJ2-2, with 8 bases identical to TRBD1. This CDR3 region has 16 residues. The J segment lost 2 bases and the V segment lost 3 bases, leaving 5 bases of the junction unmatched. Looked up from germline, CDR1 is SNHLY and CDR2 is FYNNEI. Written as DNA, the CDR3 is TGTGCCAGCAGTGAGCAGGGGGCTAGAAACACCGGGGAGCTGTTTTTT. Translating it yields CASSEQGARNTGELFF.

This clonotype has more than one count but fewer than ten. This sequence joins TRBV12-3 or TRBV12-4 and TRBJ2-7; 9 nucleotides line up with TRBD2. This CDR3 contains 15 residues. The V segment lost 6 bases and the J segment 5 bases; nucleotides outside the gene matches: 11. CDR3 amino acids: CASREGSGSSHEQYF. The DNA for the CDR3 is TGTGCCAGCAGAGAGGGTAGCGGGAGTTCCCACGAGCAGTACTTC.

The chain employs TRBV7-2 and TRBJ1-2, with a weak D call TRBD1 (5 bases). Trimming left V 5 bases short and J 3 bases short, with 13 bases between. Germline CDR1 and CDR2: SGHTA and FQGNSA. The CDR3 length is 14 residues. CDR3 sequence: CASSRDGHDYGYTF. The CDR3 region has the DNA TGTGCCAGCAGCCGGGACGGCCACGACTATGGCTACACCTTC.

The V call is TRBV5-5, the J call TRBJ2-1, with D possibly being TRBD1 or TRBD2 (6 bases each). This CDR3 comprises 16 residues. Germline-derived CDR1 and CDR2 are SGHKS and YYEKEE (reference sequence). With 4 bases removed from V and 3 bases from J, the gap between germline ends came to 17 bases. The CDR3 reads CASSPEGRGDYNEQFF. The DNA of the CDR3 is TGTGCCAGCAGCCCCGAAGGTAGGGGGGACTACAATGAGCAGTTCTTC.

This clonotype was found a few times. V usage is TRBV4-1 and J usage is TRBJ1-1; D not certain. The CDR3 runs 13 residues. V was clipped by 4 bases and J by 1 base, with 7 bases between them. From germline, CDR1 is MGHRA and CDR2 YSYEKL. CDR3 in amino acids: CASSRAGNTEAFF. CDR3 nucleotides: TGCGCCAGCAGCCGCGCAGGGAACACTGAAGCTTTCTTT.

The chain carries TRBV9 and TRBJ2-3, with 7 bases matching TRBD1. This CDR3 contains 15 residues. With 3 bases clipped from V and 3 bases from J, the junction kept 7 bases outside the gene matches. Germline V lookup: CDR1 SGDLS, CDR2 YYNGEE. The CDR3 protein is CASSGWGQSTDTQYF. Here the CDR3 DNA reads TGTGCCAGCAGCGGCTGGGGACAGAGTACAGATACGCAGTATTTT.